This T cell receptor (beta chain) was profiled in a study of T cells in localized non-small cell lung cancer. Clones were read by immunoSEQ multiplex PCR, and TCRdb kept only the in-frame ones, dropping some. The sample shows about 26,000 clones, around four fifths of them seen only once. This clone was detected a few times. Its specificity is unknown. Whole-study results and caveats: Heterogeneity stays possible, as sequencing covered only one tumor region.

This material consisted of peripheral blood, taken before any cancer treatment. This clonotype originated in a woman between 35 and 75 years old with stage I lung adenocarcinoma.

CDR3 in DNA: TGTGCCTGGAGGGGGGACGGGGAGAGTCGCTACACCTTC. It encodes CAWRGDGESRYTF. The rearrangement uses TRBV30 and TRBJ1-2, with D tentatively TRBD1 (5 bases). Germline CDR1 GTSNPN, CDR2 SVGIG (reference sequence). The CDR3 extends over 13 amino acids. V lost 3 bases and J lost 9, with 17 bases in between.